These 6 T cell receptor beta chains came from one sample sequenced in a study of sequential checkpoint blockade in melanoma. Indicated treatment: randomized to nivolumab then ipilimumab (arm A) or the reverse (arm B). Repertoires were generated with immunoSEQ multiplex PCR, while TCRdb's copy carries only in-frame clones and drops some. In the table there are 13,000 or so clones, 82% of which are singletons. The sample consisted of CD8+ T cells sorted from blood (inferred from file names), taken from a patient given nivolumab and ipilimumab in sequence. The receptors here all came from a human donor with melanoma.

The V call is TRBV9, the J call TRBJ2-1, with D possibly being TRBD2 (6 bases). This CDR3 is built from 11 residues. With 7 bases removed from V and 10 bases from J, the gap between germline ends came to 12 bases. CDR1 and CDR2 from the germline V gene are SGDLS and YYNGEE. CDR3 amino acids: CASGGLREQFF. The CDR3 nucleotides read TGTGCCAGCGGGGGGTTACGAGAGCAGTTCTTC.

CDR3: CASSELAGGSYEQYF. The CDR3 nucleotides read TGTGCCAGCAGTGAGCTAGCGGGGGGTTCCTACGAGCAGTACTTC. The chain combines TRBV6-6 with TRBJ2-7, with TRBD2 identical over 11 bases. Germline V CDR1 and CDR2: MNHNY, SVGAGI (reference sequence). This CDR3 has 15 amino acids. V dropped 5 bases and J dropped 1; count of bases not matched to a gene: 4.

The V gene is TRBV6-5, the J gene TRBJ1-4; maybe TRBD1 (5 bases). Looked up from germline, CDR1 is MNHEY and CDR2 is SVGAGI. The CDR3 totals 11 residues. Trimming stripped 8 bases from V and 8 bases from J, with 9 bases between. This chain's CDR3 is CASQGREKLFF. CDR3 coding DNA: TGTGCCAGCCAGGGAAGGGAAAAACTGTTTTTT.

The chain couples TRBV15 to TRBJ2-1; TRBD1 matches at 10 bases. Germline CDR1 LNHNV, CDR2 YYDKDF (reference sequence). The CDR3 runs 20 residues. After removal of 5 bases from V and 4 bases from J, the junction contained 20 bases not matched to a gene. The CDR3 region is CATSQPHGTGDLYIYNEQFF. CDR3 nucleotides: TGTGCCACCAGCCAACCCCACGGGACAGGGGACTTATACATTTACAATGAGCAGTTCTTC.

The chain has TRBV19 and TRBJ2-2; no clear D. The CDR3 sequence is 14 residues long. Trimming cost V 6 bases and J 1 base, with 9 bases left between them. CDR1 and CDR2 from the germline V gene are LNHDA and SQIVND (reference sequence). In nucleotides, the CDR3 is TGTGCCAGTAGCTGGTCAGGGAACACCGGGGAGCTGTTTTTT. It specifies CASSWSGNTGELFF.

The rearrangement joins TRBV9 to TRBJ2-3; perhaps TRBD2 as D (5 bases). Trimming pared 3 bases from V and 6 bases from J, leaving 8 bases between. This CDR3 is 12 amino acids long. Germline V lookup: CDR1 SGDLS, CDR2 YYNGEE. The CDR3 protein is CASSAPGDTQYF. The CDR3 nucleotides read TGTGCCAGCAGCGCCCCGGGGGATACGCAGTATTTT.